This T cell receptor beta chain was profiled in a study of vaccination and CD4 T cells after COVID-19. In the study overall: Cells were stimulated with overlapping spike peptides from SARS-CoV-2, HCoV-NL63, HCoV-OC43 and HCoV-229E.

As to this clonotype: The antigen remains unidentified.

Treatment noted: approximately 11-day PBMC culture with coronavirus spike peptide pools or control peptides (ViraFEST assay). This CDR3 comprises 16 residues. Germline CDR1 SGHNT, CDR2 YYREEE (reference sequence). The trim removed 0 bases at V and 2 bases at J, leaving 2 bases unmatched. The Oncomine TCR Beta short-read assay sequenced DNA from cultured CD4+ T cells. One entry per CDR3 protein, called by TCRdb with MiXCR from the PCR reads. Of 14,000 to 15,000 distinct CDR3 sequences listed, around 50% are singletons. The sequence was collected from a human donor with COVID-19. This chain connects TRBV5-4 to TRBJ2-2, with 9 bases matching TRBD2. The material was cultured CD4+ T cells from blood, obtained after SARS-CoV-2 vaccination. In DNA, the CDR3 is TGTGCCAGCAGCTTGGGGCTAGCGGGAAACACCGGGGAGCTGTTTTTT. It yields the protein CASSLGLAGNTGELFF.